The 18 T cell receptor beta chains below were found in one sample sequenced in a study of T cells in Graves' hyperthyroidism and ophthalmopathy. TCR beta CDR3 regions were amplified from RNA. The primer set for the first-round RT-PCR of the TCR CDR3 was HTBI. TCRdb re-derived calls from the multiplex PCR reads in MiXCR, one entry per CDR3 protein. This sample has some 350,000 distinct CDR3 sequences, with 19% found just once. The sequenced sample consisted of blood. The receptors here all came from a woman between 18 and 30 years old with Graves' hyperthyroidism.

This clonotype occurred a few times. V usage is TRBV7-9 and J usage is TRBJ1-1, with TRBD1 as a possible D gene (6 bases). The germline gives CDR1 SEHNR, CDR2 FQNEAQ (reference sequence). The CDR3 spans 15 residues. Trimming pared 5 bases from V and 1 base from J, leaving 14 bases between. CDR3 amino acids: CASSATGSGNTEAFF. The CDR3 DNA reads as TGTGCCAGCAGCGCCACAGGGTCTGGGAACACTGAAGCTTTCTTT.

This clonotype was seen many times. The rearrangement uses TRBV7-9 and TRBJ1-5, with TRBD1 matching over 7 bases. This CDR3 has 15 residues. CDR1 is SEHNR and CDR2 is FQNEAQ in the germline V gene (reference sequence). The V and J ends lost 5 bases and 6 bases, in that order; junction bases with no gene match: 10. The CDR3: CASSVGTVLGQPQHF. The CDR3 DNA reads TGTGCCAGCAGCGTGGGGACAGTTTTAGGTCAGCCCCAGCATTTT. Supplemented by reference TRBV7-9 and TRBJ1-5, the full variable domain reads DTGVSQNPRHKITKRGQNVTFRCDPISEHNRLYWYRQTLGQGPEFLTYFQNEAQLEKSRLLSDRFSAERPKGSFSTLEIQRTEQGDSAMYLCASSVGTVLGQPQHFGDGTRLSIL.

The sample holds a few counts of this clonotype. The chain links TRBV27 to TRBJ2-5; D unresolved. Germline CDR1 and CDR2: MNHEY and SMNVEV (reference sequence). This CDR3 has 12 residues. V was pared by 9 bases and J by 4 bases, with 12 bases between. The CDR3 DNA is TGTGCCAGTGGGCCGATAATAGAGACCCAGTACTTC. Translated: CASGPIIETQYF.

The J gene is TRBJ2-5, the V gene TRBV18; 8 positions agree with TRBD1. Per the germline V gene, CDR1 is KGHSH and CDR2 is LQKENI. The CDR3 is made up of 14 amino acids. Trimming cost V 4 bases and J 3 bases; bases outside gene matches: 4. DNA of the CDR3: TGTGCCAGCTCACTGCGACAGGGGAAAGAGACCCAGTACTTC. This translates into CASSLRQGKETQYF. The full variable domain, with the rest looked up from reference TRBV18 and TRBJ2-5, is NAGVMQNPRHLVRRRGQEARLRCSPMKGHSHVYWYRQLPEEGLKFMVYLQKENIIDESGMPKERFSAEFPKEGPSILRIQQVVRGDSAAYFCASSLRQGKETQYFGPGTRLLVL.

This clonotype was seen repeatedly, ten times or more. The rearrangement joins TRBV15 to TRBJ2-7, with D possibly matching TRBD2 (6 bases). Trimming cost V 0 bases and J 9 bases, with 12 bases left between them. The germline V gene encodes CDR1 LNHNV and CDR2 YYDKDF (reference sequence). The CDR3 runs to 13 residues. The CDR3 region has the DNA TGTGCCACCAGCAGAGATCTGAGGGACTGGCAGTACTTC. Translation gives CATSRDLRDWQYF.

This clonotype was picked up many times. The chain uses TRBV28 and TRBJ2-7, with 7 bases aligning to TRBD1. V gave up 8 bases and J gave up 3 bases; unmatched junction bases: 7. From germline, CDR1 is MDHEN and CDR2 SYDVKM. This CDR3 spans 13 amino acids. The CDR3 is CASRDSAFYEQYF. As DNA, the CDR3 is TGTGCCAGCCGGGACAGCGCTTTCTACGAGCAGTACTTC.

This clonotype was observed at least ten times. This chain connects TRBV9 to TRBJ2-5, with unresolved D. The CDR3 has 13 residues. Germline loops: CDR1 SGDLS, CDR2 YYNGEE. V shed 5 bases and J shed 5 bases, with 13 bases lying between them. CDR3 sequence: CASRGRGEETQYF. CDR3 nucleotide sequence: TGTGCCAGCAGGGGCCGTGGAGAGGAGACCCAGTACTTC. The full variable domain, completed using reference TRBV9 and TRBJ2-5, is DSGVTQTPKHLITATGQRVTLRCSPRSGDLSVYWYQQSLDQGLQFLIQYYNGEERAKGNILERFSAQQFPDLHSELNLSSLELGDSALYFCASRGRGEETQYFGPGTRLLVL.

The rearrangement joins TRBV4-1 to TRBJ2-5; D is unclear. Trimming left V 1 base short and J 2 bases short, with 5 bases between. Germline loops: CDR1 MGHRA, CDR2 YSYEKL. This CDR3 contains 13 residues. The CDR3: CASSQVWQETQYF. The CDR3 DNA is TGCGCCAGCAGCCAAGTGTGGCAAGAGACCCAGTACTTC.

This clonotype was seen more than once but under ten times. One base away lies a much larger clone, so this may be a sequencing read error. J is TRBJ2-5 and V is TRBV30; 8 bases map to TRBD2. The CDR3 runs to 12 residues. The V gene's germline CDR1 is GTSNPN and CDR2 SVGIG (reference sequence). The CDR3 DNA is TGTGCCTGGAGGGTAGAGCGGGAGACCCGGTACTTC. It translates to CAWRVERETRYF. The whole variable domain, filled in from reference TRBV30 and TRBJ2-5, reads SQTIHQWPATLVQPVGSPLSLECTVEGTSNPNLYWYRQAAGRGLQLLFYSVGIGQISSEVPQNLSASRPQDRQFILSSKKLLLSDSGFYLCAWRVERETRYFGPGTRLLVL.

This clonotype was seen many times. The CDR3 sequence: CASSVGGLYKETQYF. The CDR3 DNA reads as TGTGCCAGCAGCGTGGGAGGTCTCTACAAGGAGACCCAGTACTTC. The chain has TRBV5-6 and TRBJ2-5, with D possibly matching TRBD2 (6 bases). Germline loops: CDR1 SGHDT, CDR2 YYEEEE. This CDR3 is built from 15 residues. With 4 bases removed from V and 5 bases from J, the gap between germline ends came to 18 bases.

Many counts were recorded for this clonotype. The V gene is TRBV7-9, the J gene TRBJ2-7, with D possibly being TRBD1 (5 bases). Germline CDR1 SEHNR, CDR2 FQNEAQ (reference sequence). The CDR3 is 15 residues long. The V and J ends lost 3 bases and 1 base respectively, with 13 bases between them. The CDR3 DNA sequence: TGTGCCAGCAGCTTTGTCGACAGCCCTTCCTACGAGCAGTACTTC. It yields the protein CASSFVDSPSYEQYF.

This clonotype was detected ten times or more. The rearrangement joins TRBV6-5 to TRBJ1-5; TRBD1 might be the D (5 bases). Per the germline V gene, CDR1 is MNHEY and CDR2 is SVGAGI. Trimming shortened V by 4 bases and J by 0 bases, and 7 bases separated the two germline ends. The CDR3 is made up of 14 amino acids. CDR3 loop: CASSSGPSNQPQHF. CDR3 nucleotides: TGTGCCAGCAGTTCAGGGCCTAGCAATCAGCCCCAGCATTTT.

This clonotype appeared many times. The rearrangement joins TRBV2 to TRBJ1-2; possible D gene TRBD1, 5 bases. The CDR3 sequence is 16 residues long. Trimming removed 4 bases from V and 6 bases from J, with 21 bases in between. CDR1 is SNHLY, CDR2 FYNNEI, per germline. CDR3 loop: CASSGLKTDAPDGYTF. The CDR3 nucleotides are TGTGCCAGCAGTGGGCTAAAGACAGACGCCCCGGATGGCTACACCTTC.

This clonotype was seen ten or more times. The CDR3 is CASSFRRGEQYF. The CDR3 DNA is TGTGCCAGCAGTTTTCGCAGGGGCGAGCAGTACTTC. V gene TRBV12-3 or TRBV12-4 combines with J gene TRBJ2-7; possible D gene TRBD1, 6 bases. Trimming pared 3 bases from V and 6 bases from J, leaving 9 bases between. CDR3 length: 12 residues.

This clonotype was seen only a few times. This chain joins TRBV27 and TRBJ1-5; TRBD1 might be the D (6 bases). The germline V gene encodes CDR1 MNHEY and CDR2 SMNVEV (reference sequence). The ends were cut back, 3 bases at V and 2 bases at J, with 11 bases in the middle. The CDR3 length is 15 residues. DNA of the CDR3: TGTGCCAGCAGTTTCCAGGGGAGGGGCAATCAGCCCCAGCATTTT. Encoded protein: CASSFQGRGNQPQHF.

Ten or more counts support this clonotype. The chain is built from TRBV30 and TRBJ2-5, with 11 bases that match TRBD2. Germline V lookup: CDR1 GTSNPN, CDR2 SVGIG (reference sequence). The CDR3 spans 13 residues. CDR3 DNA: TGTGCGTCGGCTAGCGGGGGGCAAGAGACCCAGTACTTC. Residues: CASASGGQETQYF. Supplemented by reference TRBV30 and TRBJ2-5, the full variable domain reads SQTIHQWPATLVQPVGSPLSLECTVEGTSNPNLYWYRQAAGRGLQLLFYSVGIGQISSEVPQNLSASRPQDRQFILSSKKLLLSDSGFYLCASASGGQETQYFGPGTRLLVL.

This clonotype has a count of ten or more. An end of the junction does not agree with germline; a read error may underlie this. The chain joins TRBV7-7 to TRBJ2-5; the match to TRBD1 covers 9 bases. CDR1 SSHAT and CDR2 FNYEAQ come from the germline V gene (reference sequence). CDR3 length: 13 residues. This CDR3 reads CASSRTGVETQYF. The CDR3 DNA follows: TGTGCTAGCAGCAGGACAGGGGTAGAGACCCAGTACTTC.

This clonotype occurred many times. CDR3 sequence: CSVSGTISYEQYF. The CDR3 coding sequence is TGCAGCGTTTCAGGGACGATTTCCTACGAGCAGTACTTC. The chain links TRBV29-1 to TRBJ2-7; D possibly uses TRBD1 or TRBD2 (5 bases each). The CDR3 covers 13 residues. Trimming left V 5 bases short and J 1 base short, with 12 bases between. Germline CDR1 and CDR2: SQVTM and ANQGSEA.